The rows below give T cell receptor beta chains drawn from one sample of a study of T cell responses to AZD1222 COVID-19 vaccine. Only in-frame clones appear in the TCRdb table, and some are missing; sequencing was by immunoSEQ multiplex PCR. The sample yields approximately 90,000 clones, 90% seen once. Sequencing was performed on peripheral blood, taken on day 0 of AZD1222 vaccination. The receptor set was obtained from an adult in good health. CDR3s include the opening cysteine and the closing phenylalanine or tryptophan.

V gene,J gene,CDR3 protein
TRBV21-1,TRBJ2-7,CASQTPREVTGVPYEQYF
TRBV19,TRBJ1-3,CASSRDRTSGNTIYF
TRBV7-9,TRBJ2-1,CASSDHWDSEQFF
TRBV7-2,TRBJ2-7,CASSIWTGEGNEQYF
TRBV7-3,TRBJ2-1,CASSTDRGSYNEQFF
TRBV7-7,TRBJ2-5,CASGSQETQYF
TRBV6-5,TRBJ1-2,CASSYISANGYTF
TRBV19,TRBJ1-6,CASSGQSSYNSPLHF
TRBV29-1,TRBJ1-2,CSVGGGENYGYTF
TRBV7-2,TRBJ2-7,CASSLDWTASYEQYF
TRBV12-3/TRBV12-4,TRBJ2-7,CASSPDNYEQYF
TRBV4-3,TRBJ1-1,CASSYTRANTEAFF